The following is a T cell receptor (beta chain) sequence with its context. This sample was included in a study of cytomegalovirus exposure and HLA in healthy donors. Repertoires were generated with immunoSEQ multiplex PCR, while TCRdb's copy carries only in-frame clones and drops some. The sample gives under 200,000 clones, 80% to 90% of which show up once; 2% to 2.5% is in the top ten. The CDR3 is 16 amino acids. Deletions cut 1 base from V and 5 bases from J, with 18 bases between. Germline CDR1 SGHDT, CDR2 YYEEEE. The chain couples TRBV5-6 to TRBJ1-1; possible D gene TRBD1, 6 bases. Sequenced material: PBMCs. This receptor was obtained from a woman aged 18-29 years in good health and CMV-seronegative. CDR3 region: CASSLKQGAIKTEAFF. The CDR3 DNA reads as TGTGCCAGCAGCTTGAAACAGGGCGCCATTAAGACTGAAGCTTTCTTT. The full variable domain, in which reference TRBV5-6 and TRBJ1-1 provide the parts outside the CDR3, is DAGVTQSPTHLIKTRGQQVTLRCSPKSGHDTVSWYQQALGQGPQFIFQYYEEEERQRGNFPDRFSGHQFPNYSSELNVNALLLGDSALYLCASSLKQGAIKTEAFFGQGTRLTVV.